A single T cell receptor beta chain is shown here with its context. The target antigen is unknown. The sample belongs to a study of shared clonotypes between healthy human individuals. Broader study findings: Rarefaction curves obtained for sorted subsets showed sequencing incomplete despite large depth.

Per the germline V gene, CDR1 is SGHAT and CDR2 is FQNNGV. After removal of 5 bases from V and 4 bases from J, the junction contained 15 bases not matched to a gene. This CDR3 has 17 amino acids. TCRdb's copy holds only in-frame clones and misses some; the assay was immunoSEQ multiplex PCR. The sample holds 2,500,000 or so clones, 90% to 95% seen once. This TCR was sampled from a man aged 18 to 30 in good health. The gene calls are TRBV11-2 and TRBJ1-2; 8 bases fit TRBD1. Sequenced sample: naive CD4+ T cells sorted from blood. Subset given: CD45RA+ positively selected. The CDR3 region has the DNA TGTGCCAGCAGCCAGGACAGGGTATCCGTAGGGGGCTATGGCTACACCTTC. Translating gives CASSQDRVSVGGYGYTF. The entire variable domain, with the rest obtained from reference TRBV11-2 and TRBJ1-2, is as follows: EAGVAQSPRYKIIEKRQSVAFWCNPISGHATLYWYQQILGQGPKLLIQFQNNGVVDDSQLPKDRFSAERLKGVDSTLKIQPAKLEDSAVYLCASSQDRVSVGGYGYTFGSGTRLTVV.